These 12 T cell receptor beta chains were sequenced from one sample in a study of early stage breast cancer tumors. Assay: immunoSEQ multiplex PCR; the TCRdb copy retains only in-frame clones and omits some. The repertoire holds about 50,000 clones, with about 74% as singletons. Specimen: blood. These TCRs come from a person aged 25 to 39 with breast cancer.

The V call is TRBV30, the J call TRBJ1-2, with D unresolved. The CDR3 covers 13 residues. The V gene's germline CDR1 is GTSNPN and CDR2 SVGIG (reference sequence). V shed 5 bases and J shed 0 bases, with 10 bases lying between them. For the CDR3, the DNA is TGTGCCTGGGACGCCGGATCTAACTATGGCTACACCTTC. Translated: CAWDAGSNYGYTF.

The CDR3 region has the DNA TGTGCCAGCAGCTTAGTTGGGGCCAACGAGCAGTACTTC. It translates to CASSLVGANEQYF. The J gene is TRBJ2-7, the V gene TRBV7-9; possible D gene TRBD1, 5 bases. From germline, CDR1 is SEHNR and CDR2 FQNEAQ (reference sequence). V lost 1 base, J lost 5 bases, and 9 bases lay in between. The CDR3 has 13 residues. Using reference TRBV7-9 and TRBJ2-7 for the parts outside the CDR3, the full variable domain is DTGVSQNPRHKITKRGQNVTFRCDPISEHNRLYWYRQTLGQGPEFLTYFQNEAQLEKSRLLSDRFSAERPKGSFSTLEIQRTEQGDSAMYLCASSLVGANEQYFGPGTRLTVT.

The chain recombines TRBV10-3 with TRBJ2-7; a weak D match, TRBD2 (6 bases). This CDR3 region has 15 residues. The germline V gene has CDR1 ENHRY and CDR2 SYGVKD. V was pared by 2 bases and J by 1 base, with 12 bases between. As DNA, the CDR3 is TGTGCCATCAGTGAGCAACTAGCTAGTTCCTACGAGCAGTACTTC. Its protein product is CAISEQLASSYEQYF.

The CDR3 sequence is CASSPPGQGARQYF. CDR3 DNA sequence: TGTGCCAGCAGCCCACCGGGACAGGGGGCGCGCCAGTACTTC. The chain has TRBV7-3 and TRBJ2-7, with 12 positions matching TRBD1. The CDR3 spans 14 residues. CDR1 is SGHTA, CDR2 FQGTGA, per germline. The V and J ends lost 5 bases and 10 bases, in that order; junction bases with no gene match: 9.

This clone was detected a few times. The chain is built from TRBV27 and TRBJ1-5; no firm D call. The germline gives CDR1 MNHEY, CDR2 SMNVEV (reference sequence). CDR3 length: 16 residues. Deletions cut 3 bases from V and 5 bases from J, with 17 bases between. The CDR3 sequence is CASSFGPSGRDQPQHF. The DNA for the CDR3 is TGTGCCAGCAGTTTCGGCCCCTCGGGGAGGGATCAGCCCCAGCATTTT.

The genes are TRBV7-9 and TRBJ1-1; D is ambiguous. The CDR3 loop spans 13 amino acids. CDR1 is SEHNR and CDR2 is FQNEAQ in the germline V gene (reference sequence). The germline V and J ends were trimmed by 4 bases and 7 bases, with 13 bases remaining between them. In DNA, the CDR3 is TGTGCCAGCAGCTCGGGCCGCGGCCTTGAAGCTTTCTTT. Translating it yields CASSSGRGLEAFF.

The chain combines TRBV18 with TRBJ2-2; 7 positions match TRBD1. CDR1 is KGHSH and CDR2 is LQKENI in the germline V gene. Trimming removed 6 bases from V and 1 base from J; junction bases left unmatched: 8. The CDR3 extends over 16 amino acids. The CDR3 bases are TGTGCCAGCTCCACCGACAGGGATCGGAACACCGGGGAGCTGTTTTTT. Protein product: CASSTDRDRNTGELFF. Filled out from reference TRBV18 and TRBJ2-2, the complete variable domain reads NAGVMQNPRHLVRRRGQEARLRCSPMKGHSHVYWYRQLPEEGLKFMVYLQKENIIDESGMPKERFSAEFPKEGPSILRIQQVVRGDSAAYFCASSTDRDRNTGELFFGEGSRLTVL.

The chain couples TRBV19 to TRBJ1-1; D unclear. The V end lost 4 bases, the J end lost 5 bases, and 14 bases lay between the germline ends. From germline, CDR1 is LNHDA and CDR2 SQIVND (reference sequence). CDR3 length equals 14 residues. CDR3 residues: CASSTGGLGTEAFF. In nucleotides, the CDR3 is TGTGCCAGTAGTACGGGAGGACTGGGTACTGAAGCTTTCTTT.

The rearrangement joins TRBV7-2 to TRBJ2-7, with a weak D call TRBD2 (5 bases). Germline V gene sequence: CDR1 SGHTA, CDR2 FQGNSA. This CDR3 is 16 amino acids long. V gave up 5 bases and J gave up 2 bases, with 19 bases separating them. Here the CDR3 reads CASSHHAASGTYEQYF. The CDR3 DNA sequence: TGTGCCAGCAGCCATCACGCAGCCTCGGGGACCTACGAGCAGTACTTC.

The chain has TRBV11-1 and TRBJ2-1, with D perhaps matching TRBD1 or TRBD2 (5 bases each). The V end was cut by 1 base, the J end by 7 bases, with 20 bases between. Germline V gene lookup returns CDR1 SGHAT and CDR2 FQDESV (reference sequence). CDR3 length: 17 amino acids. DNA of the CDR3: TGTGCCAGCAGCTTAGGTAAGGGGAGACTCATAGGGAATGAGCAGTTCTTC. Protein: CASSLGKGRLIGNEQFF.

This clone has a handful of counts. The V gene is TRBV28, the J gene TRBJ1-4, with D perhaps matching TRBD1 (6 bases). Trimming took off 2 bases at V and 7 bases at J, with 11 bases between the two ends. The germline CDR1 and CDR2 sequences are MDHEN and SYDVKM. The CDR3 extends over 14 amino acids. CDR3 nucleotides: TGTGCCAGCAGTTTACGGGGGCTGGGTGAAAAACTGTTTTTT. It codes for CASSLRGLGEKLFF.

The rearrangement joins TRBV4-3 to TRBJ1-4; the D is unclear. Deletions cut 4 bases from V and 0 bases from J, with 9 bases between. The CDR3 extends over 15 amino acids. Germline V CDR1 and CDR2: LGHNA, YSLEER. The CDR3 spells CASSLDEATNEKLFF. As DNA, the CDR3 is TGCGCCAGCAGCCTAGACGAAGCAACTAATGAAAAACTGTTTTTT.